This T cell receptor beta chain was recorded in a study of identical twins. Healthy Caucasian individuals made up all the donors. The junction had 7 bases not matched to a gene; V was cut back by 2 bases and J by 10 bases. Looked up from germline, CDR1 is MDHEN and CDR2 is SYDVKM. This CDR3 is 14 amino acids long. Unique molecular identifiers were in the cDNA, with template-switch universal primer binding. TCRdb re-derived calls from the 5' RACE reads in MiXCR, one entry per CDR3 protein. The sample carries approximately 550,000 distinct CDR3 sequences, 20% to 25% recorded once. This clonotype came up a few times. The antigen remains undetermined. Study-wide points: Modelling approaches yielded underestimates of out-of-frame TCR alpha sharing between monozygotic twins.

Separately, the same data were catalogued under a study of yellow fever vaccine responses in identical twins.

Specimen: CD4+ T cells sorted from blood. This chain connects TRBV28 to TRBJ2-1, with TRBD2 matching 8 bases. This receptor was identified in a woman between 18 and 30 years old in good health. The CDR3 loop reads CASSLIGRAVEQFF. CDR3 DNA sequence: TGTGCCAGCAGTTTAATCGGGAGGGCAGTGGAGCAGTTCTTC.